Here is one T cell receptor (beta chain) with its context. This record comes from a study of long-term antiretroviral therapy in people with HIV. This CDR3 has 19 amino acids. Germline V gene sequence: CDR1 MGHRA, CDR2 YSYEKL. The V gene end was trimmed by 4 bases and the J gene end by 2 bases; junction bases not matched to a gene: 12. It was version v3.0 of the immunoSEQ assay that was run at survey level. Sequenced by immunoSEQ multiplex PCR; TCRdb stores in-frame clones only, minus some. In the table there are around 15,000 clones, more than 75% of which are singletons. This TCR came from a man between 45 and 60 years old with HIV. The rearrangement joins TRBV4-1 to TRBJ2-3, with 13 positions matching TRBD2. The sequencing used unsorted PBMCs, collected 0.7 years before starting antiretroviral therapy. CDR3 nucleotide sequence: TGCGCCAGCAGCCTTCAAAGACTAGCGGGAGGACCCATCACAGATACGCAGTATTTT. Its translation: CASSLQRLAGGPITDTQYF.